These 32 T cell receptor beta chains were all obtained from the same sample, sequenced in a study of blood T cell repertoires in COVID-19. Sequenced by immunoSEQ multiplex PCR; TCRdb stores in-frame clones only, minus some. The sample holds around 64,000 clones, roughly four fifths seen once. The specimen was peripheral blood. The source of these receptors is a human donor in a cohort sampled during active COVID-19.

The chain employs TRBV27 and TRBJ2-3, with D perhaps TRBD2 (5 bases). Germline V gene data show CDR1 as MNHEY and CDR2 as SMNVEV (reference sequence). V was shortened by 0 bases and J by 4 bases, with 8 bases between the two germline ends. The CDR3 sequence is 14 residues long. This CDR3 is CASSLSLAADTQYF. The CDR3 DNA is TGTGCCAGCAGTTTATCCCTAGCTGCAGATACGCAGTATTTT.

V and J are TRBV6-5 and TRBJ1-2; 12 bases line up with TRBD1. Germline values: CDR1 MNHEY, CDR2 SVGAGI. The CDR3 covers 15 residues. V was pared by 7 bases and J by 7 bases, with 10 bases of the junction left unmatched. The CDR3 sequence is CASIRMGQGAVGYTF. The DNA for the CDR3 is TGTGCCAGCATCCGTATGGGACAGGGGGCGGTTGGCTACACCTTC.

This CDR3 reads CASASSGRRFDEQYF. The CDR3 DNA reads as TGTGCCAGCGCAAGTTCGGGCAGGAGGTTCGACGAGCAGTACTTC. This chain uses TRBV6-5 with TRBJ2-7, with a tentative D call TRBD2 (5 bases). V was pared by 8 bases and J by 5 bases, with 22 bases between. CDR1 and CDR2 (germline): MNHEY, SVGAGI. The CDR3 covers 15 residues.

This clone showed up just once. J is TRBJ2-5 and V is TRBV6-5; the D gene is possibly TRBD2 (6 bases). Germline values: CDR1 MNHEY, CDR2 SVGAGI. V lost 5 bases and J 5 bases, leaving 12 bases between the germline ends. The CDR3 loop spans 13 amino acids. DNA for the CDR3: TGTGCCAGCAGTCGGGACTTGGGGGAGACCCAGTACTTC. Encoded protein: CASSRDLGETQYF.

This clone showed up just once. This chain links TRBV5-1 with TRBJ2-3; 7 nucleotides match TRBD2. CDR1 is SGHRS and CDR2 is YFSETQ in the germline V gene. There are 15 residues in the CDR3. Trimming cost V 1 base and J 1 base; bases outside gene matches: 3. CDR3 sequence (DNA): TGCGCCAGCAGCTTGATGGCGGGGGGCACAGATACGCAGTATTTT. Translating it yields CASSLMAGGTDTQYF. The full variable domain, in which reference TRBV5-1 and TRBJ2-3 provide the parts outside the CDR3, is KAGVTQTPRYLIKTRGQQVTLSCSPISGHRSVSWYQQTPGQGLQFLFEYFSETQRNKGNFPGRFSGRQFSNSRSEMNVSTLELGDSALYLCASSLMAGGTDTQYFGPGTRLTVL.

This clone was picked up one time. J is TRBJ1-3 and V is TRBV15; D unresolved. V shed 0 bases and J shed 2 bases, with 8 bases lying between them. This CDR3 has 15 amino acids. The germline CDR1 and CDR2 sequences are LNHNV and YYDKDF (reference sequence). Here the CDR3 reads CATSRDGRAGNTIYF. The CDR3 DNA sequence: TGTGCCACCAGCAGAGATGGGAGGGCTGGAAACACCATATATTTT. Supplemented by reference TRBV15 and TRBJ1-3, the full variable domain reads DAMVIQNPRYQVTQFGKPVTLSCSQTLNHNVMYWYQQKSSQAPKLLFHYYDKDFNNEADTPDNFQSRRPNTSFCFLDIRSPGLGDTAMYLCATSRDGRAGNTIYFGEGSWLTVV.

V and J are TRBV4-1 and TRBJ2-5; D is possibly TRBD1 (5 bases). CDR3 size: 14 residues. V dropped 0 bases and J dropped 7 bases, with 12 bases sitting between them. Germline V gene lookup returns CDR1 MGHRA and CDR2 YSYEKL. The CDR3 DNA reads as TGCGCCAGCAGCCAAGATCGGACAAGGGGGACCCAGTACTTC. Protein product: CASSQDRTRGTQYF.

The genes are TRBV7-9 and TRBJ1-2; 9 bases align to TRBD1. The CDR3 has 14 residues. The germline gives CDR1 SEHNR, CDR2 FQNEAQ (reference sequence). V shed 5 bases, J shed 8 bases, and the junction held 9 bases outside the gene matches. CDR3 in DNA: TGTGCCAGCAGCATATCCGGGACAGGGTACGGCTACACCTTC. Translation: CASSISGTGYGYTF.

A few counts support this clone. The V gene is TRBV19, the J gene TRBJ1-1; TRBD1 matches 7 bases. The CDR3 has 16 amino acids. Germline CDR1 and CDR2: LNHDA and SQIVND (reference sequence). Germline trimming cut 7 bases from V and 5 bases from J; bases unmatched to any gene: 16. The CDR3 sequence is CASKRDSGVKWTEAFF. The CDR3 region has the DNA TGTGCCAGTAAAAGGGACAGTGGGGTCAAGTGGACTGAAGCTTTCTTT.

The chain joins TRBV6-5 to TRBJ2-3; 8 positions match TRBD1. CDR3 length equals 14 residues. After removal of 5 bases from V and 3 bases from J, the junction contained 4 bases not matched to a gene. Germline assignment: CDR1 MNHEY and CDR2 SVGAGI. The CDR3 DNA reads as TGTGCCAGCAGTCGTGGACAGGGTACAGATACGCAGTATTTT. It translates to CASSRGQGTDTQYF.

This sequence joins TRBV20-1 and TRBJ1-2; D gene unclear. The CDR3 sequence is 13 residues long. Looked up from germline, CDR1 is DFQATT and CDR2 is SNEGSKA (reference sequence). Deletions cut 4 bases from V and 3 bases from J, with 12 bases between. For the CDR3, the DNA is TGCAGTGCTATTGACGCCAGTTACTATGGCTACACCTTC. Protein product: CSAIDASYYGYTF.

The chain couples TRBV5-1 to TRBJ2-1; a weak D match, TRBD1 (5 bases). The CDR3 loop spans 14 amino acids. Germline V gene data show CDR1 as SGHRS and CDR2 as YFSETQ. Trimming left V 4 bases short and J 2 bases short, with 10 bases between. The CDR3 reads CASSPGRAYNEQFF. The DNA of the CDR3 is TGCGCCAGCAGCCCAGGGCGCGCCTACAATGAGCAGTTCTTC.

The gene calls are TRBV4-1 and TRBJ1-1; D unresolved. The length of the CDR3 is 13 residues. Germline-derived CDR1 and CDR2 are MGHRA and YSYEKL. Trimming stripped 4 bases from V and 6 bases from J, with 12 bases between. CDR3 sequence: CASSPGGFPEAFF. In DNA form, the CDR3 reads TGCGCCAGCAGCCCTGGAGGGTTTCCTGAAGCTTTCTTT.

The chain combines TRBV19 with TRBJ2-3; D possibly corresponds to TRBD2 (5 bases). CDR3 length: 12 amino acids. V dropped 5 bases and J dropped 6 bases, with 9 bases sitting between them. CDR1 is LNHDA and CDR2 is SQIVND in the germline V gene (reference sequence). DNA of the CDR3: TGTGCCAGTAGTGGGGAGAGGGATACGCAGTATTTT. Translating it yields CASSGERDTQYF. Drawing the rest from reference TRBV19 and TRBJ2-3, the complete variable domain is DGGITQSPKYLFRKEGQNVTLSCEQNLNHDAMYWYRQDPGQGLRLIYYSQIVNDFQKGDIAEGYSVSREKKESFPLTVTSAQKNPTAFYLCASSGERDTQYFGPGTRLTVL.

The CDR3 DNA follows: TGCGCCAGCAGCGCCGGACTAGCGGGGGAGACCCAGTACTTC. Its protein product is CASSAGLAGETQYF. V usage is TRBV5-1 and J usage is TRBJ2-5; 12 nucleotides align to TRBD2. Germline V lookup: CDR1 SGHRS, CDR2 YFSETQ. V shed 4 bases, J shed 5 bases, and the junction held 3 bases outside the gene matches. The CDR3 contains 14 residues. The variable domain in full, with the rest retrieved from reference TRBV5-1 and TRBJ2-5, is KAGVTQTPRYLIKTRGQQVTLSCSPISGHRSVSWYQQTPGQGLQFLFEYFSETQRNKGNFPGRFSGRQFSNSRSEMNVSTLELGDSALYLCASSAGLAGETQYFGPGTRLLVL.

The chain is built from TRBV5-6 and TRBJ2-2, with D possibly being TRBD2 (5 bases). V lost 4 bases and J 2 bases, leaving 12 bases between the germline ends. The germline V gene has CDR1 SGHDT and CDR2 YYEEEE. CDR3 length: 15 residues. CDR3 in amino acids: CASSREQLNTGELFF. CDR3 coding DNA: TGTGCCAGCAGCCGGGAACAGCTTAACACCGGGGAGCTGTTTTTT. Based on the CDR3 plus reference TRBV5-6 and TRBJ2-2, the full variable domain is DAGVTQSPTHLIKTRGQQVTLRCSPKSGHDTVSWYQQALGQGPQFIFQYYEEEERQRGNFPDRFSGHQFPNYSSELNVNALLLGDSALYLCASSREQLNTGELFFGEGSRLTVL.

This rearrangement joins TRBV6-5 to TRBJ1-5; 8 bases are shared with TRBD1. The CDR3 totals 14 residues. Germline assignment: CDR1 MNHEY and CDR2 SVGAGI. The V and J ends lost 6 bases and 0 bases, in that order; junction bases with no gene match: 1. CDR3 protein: CASRGTGSNQPQHF. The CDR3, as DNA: TGTGCCAGCAGGGGGACAGGTAGCAATCAGCCCCAGCATTTT.

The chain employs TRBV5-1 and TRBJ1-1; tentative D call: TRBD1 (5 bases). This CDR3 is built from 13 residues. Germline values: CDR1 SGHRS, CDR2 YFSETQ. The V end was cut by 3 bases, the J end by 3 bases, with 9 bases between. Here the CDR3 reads CASSYTTDTEAFF. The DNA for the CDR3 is TGCGCCAGCAGCTACACGACAGACACTGAAGCTTTCTTT.

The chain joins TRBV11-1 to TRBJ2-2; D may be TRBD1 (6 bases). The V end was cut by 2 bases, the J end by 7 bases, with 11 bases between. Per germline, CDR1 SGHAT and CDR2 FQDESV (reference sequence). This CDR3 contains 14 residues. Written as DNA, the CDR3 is TGTGCCAGCAGCTTATTGGGGGCTAACGGGGAGCTGTTTTTT. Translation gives CASSLLGANGELFF.

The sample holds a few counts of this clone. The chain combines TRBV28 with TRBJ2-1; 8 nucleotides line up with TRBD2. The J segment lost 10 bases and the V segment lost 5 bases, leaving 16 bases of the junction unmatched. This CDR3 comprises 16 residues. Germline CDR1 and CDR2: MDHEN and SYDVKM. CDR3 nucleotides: TGTGCCAGCAGTCAACAGGAGGGACTAGGAAGCGGCGAGCAGTTCTTC. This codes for CASSQQEGLGSGEQFF.

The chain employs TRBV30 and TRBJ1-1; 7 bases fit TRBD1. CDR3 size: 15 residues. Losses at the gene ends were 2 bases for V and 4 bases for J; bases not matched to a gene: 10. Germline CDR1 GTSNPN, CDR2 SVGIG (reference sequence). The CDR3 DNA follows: TGTGCCTGGAGTTTAACTAACAGGGGTCCCACTGAAGCTTTCTTT. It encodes CAWSLTNRGPTEAFF.

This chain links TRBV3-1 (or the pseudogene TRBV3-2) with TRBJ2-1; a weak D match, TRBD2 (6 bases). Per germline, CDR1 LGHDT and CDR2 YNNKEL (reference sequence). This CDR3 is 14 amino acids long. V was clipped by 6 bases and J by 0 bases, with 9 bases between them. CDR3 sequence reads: CASRGGVSYNEQFF. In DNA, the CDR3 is TGTGCCAGCAGGGGAGGTGTCTCCTACAATGAGCAGTTCTTC.

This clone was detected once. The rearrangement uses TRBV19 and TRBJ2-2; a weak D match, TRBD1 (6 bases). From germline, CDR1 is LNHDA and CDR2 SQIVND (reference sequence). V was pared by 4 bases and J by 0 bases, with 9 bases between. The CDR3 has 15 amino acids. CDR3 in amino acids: CASSSTGTNTGELFF. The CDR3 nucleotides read TGTGCCAGTAGTAGCACAGGGACGAACACCGGGGAGCTGTTTTTT. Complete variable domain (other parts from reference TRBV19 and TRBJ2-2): DGGITQSPKYLFRKEGQNVTLSCEQNLNHDAMYWYRQDPGQGLRLIYYSQIVNDFQKGDIAEGYSVSREKKESFPLTVTSAQKNPTAFYLCASSSTGTNTGELFFGEGSRLTVL.

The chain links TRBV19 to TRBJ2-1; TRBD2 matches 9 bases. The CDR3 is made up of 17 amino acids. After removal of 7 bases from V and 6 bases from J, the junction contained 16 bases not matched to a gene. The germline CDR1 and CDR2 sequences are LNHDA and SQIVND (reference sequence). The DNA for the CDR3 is TGTGCCAGTAAGAGGTCCAGCGGGGGGAAGTTCTCCAATGAGCAGTTCTTC. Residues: CASKRSSGGKFSNEQFF. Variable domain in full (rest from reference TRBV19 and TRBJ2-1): DGGITQSPKYLFRKEGQNVTLSCEQNLNHDAMYWYRQDPGQGLRLIYYSQIVNDFQKGDIAEGYSVSREKKESFPLTVTSAQKNPTAFYLCASKRSSGGKFSNEQFFGPGTRLTVL.

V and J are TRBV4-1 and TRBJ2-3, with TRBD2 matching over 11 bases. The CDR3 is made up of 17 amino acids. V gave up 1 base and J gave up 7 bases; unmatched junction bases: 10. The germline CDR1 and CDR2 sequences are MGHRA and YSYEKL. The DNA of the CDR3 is TGCGCCAGCAGCCAAGTCCTAACTAGCGGGGGACTGTATACGCAGTATTTT. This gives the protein CASSQVLTSGGLYTQYF.

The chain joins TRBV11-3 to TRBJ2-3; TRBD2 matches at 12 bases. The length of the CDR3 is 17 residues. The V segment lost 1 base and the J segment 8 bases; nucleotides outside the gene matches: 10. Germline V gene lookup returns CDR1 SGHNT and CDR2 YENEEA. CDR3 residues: CASSLGTSGGPIRTQYF. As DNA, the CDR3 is TGTGCCAGCAGCTTAGGAACTAGCGGGGGGCCGATTCGTACGCAGTATTTT.

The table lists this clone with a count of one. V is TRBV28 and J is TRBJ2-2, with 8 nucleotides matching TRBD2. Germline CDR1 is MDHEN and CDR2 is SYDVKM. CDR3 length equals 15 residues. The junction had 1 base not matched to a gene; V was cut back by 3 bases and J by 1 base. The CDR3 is CASSFLAGNTGELFF. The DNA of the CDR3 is TGTGCCAGCAGTTTCCTAGCGGGGAACACCGGGGAGCTGTTTTTT.

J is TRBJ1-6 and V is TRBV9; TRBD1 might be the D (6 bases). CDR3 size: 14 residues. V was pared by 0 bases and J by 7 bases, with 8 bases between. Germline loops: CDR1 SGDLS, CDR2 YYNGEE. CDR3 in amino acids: CASSVGQGNSPLHF. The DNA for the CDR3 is TGTGCCAGCAGCGTAGGGCAGGGGAATTCACCCCTCCACTTT.

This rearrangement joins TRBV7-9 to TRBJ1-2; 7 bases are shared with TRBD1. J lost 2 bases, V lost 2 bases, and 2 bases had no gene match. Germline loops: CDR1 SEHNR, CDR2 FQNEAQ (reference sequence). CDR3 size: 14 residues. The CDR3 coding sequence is TGTGCCAGCAGCTTAAAAGGGGGCAACTATGGCTACACCTTC. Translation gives CASSLKGGNYGYTF.

The CDR3 DNA sequence: TGCAGCGTGTCACAGAACCAAGAGACCCAGTACTTC. It specifies CSVSQNQETQYF. The chain employs TRBV29-1 and TRBJ2-5; D uncertain. The CDR3 extends over 12 amino acids. Trimming shortened V by 6 bases and J by 0 bases, and 8 bases separated the two germline ends. Germline V gene lookup returns CDR1 SQVTM and CDR2 ANQGSEA.

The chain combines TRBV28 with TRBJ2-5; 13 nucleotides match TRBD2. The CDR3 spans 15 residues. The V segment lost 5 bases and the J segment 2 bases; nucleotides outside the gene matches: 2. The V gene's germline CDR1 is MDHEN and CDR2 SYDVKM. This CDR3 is CASSRTSGGQETQYF. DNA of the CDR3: TGTGCCAGCAGTCGGACTAGCGGGGGACAAGAGACCCAGTACTTC.

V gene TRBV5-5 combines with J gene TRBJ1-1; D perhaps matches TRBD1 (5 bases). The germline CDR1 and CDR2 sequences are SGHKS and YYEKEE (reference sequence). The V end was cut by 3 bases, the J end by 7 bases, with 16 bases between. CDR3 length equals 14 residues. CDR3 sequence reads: CASSYPRDWNEAFF. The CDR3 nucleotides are TGTGCCAGCAGCTACCCTCGGGACTGGAATGAAGCTTTCTTT.